This entry features one TCR beta chain sequence. This CDR3 comprises 15 residues. The V segment lost 7 bases and the J segment 2 bases; nucleotides outside the gene matches: 5. Germline lookup yields CDR1 SNHLY and CDR2 FYNNEI. The table came from immunoSEQ multiplex PCR; TCRdb's copy has only in-frame clones and leaves some out. Of around 70,000 clones in the sample, about 87% were seen once. This sample is drawn from a study of control samples from healthy donors and cancer patients. The sequence was obtained from a woman aged 50 to 60 with head and neck cancer. What was sequenced was PBMCs. J is TRBJ2-1 and V is TRBV2, with 10 bases matching TRBD1. CDR3 DNA sequence: TGTGCCAGCACAACCGGGACAGGGGCCTACAATGAGCAGTTCTTC. It codes for CASTTGTGAYNEQFF.